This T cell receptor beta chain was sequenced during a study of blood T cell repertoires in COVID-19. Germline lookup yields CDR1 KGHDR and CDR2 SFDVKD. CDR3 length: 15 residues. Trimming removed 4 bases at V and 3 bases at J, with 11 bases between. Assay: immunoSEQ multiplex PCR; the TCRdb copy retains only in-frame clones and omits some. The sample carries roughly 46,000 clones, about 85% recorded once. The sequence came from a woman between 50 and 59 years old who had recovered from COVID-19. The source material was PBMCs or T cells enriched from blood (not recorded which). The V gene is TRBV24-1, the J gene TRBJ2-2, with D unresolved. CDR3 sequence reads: CATSDTNSYTGELFF. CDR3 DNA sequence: TGTGCCACCAGTGACACTAATTCGTACACCGGGGAGCTGTTTTTT.